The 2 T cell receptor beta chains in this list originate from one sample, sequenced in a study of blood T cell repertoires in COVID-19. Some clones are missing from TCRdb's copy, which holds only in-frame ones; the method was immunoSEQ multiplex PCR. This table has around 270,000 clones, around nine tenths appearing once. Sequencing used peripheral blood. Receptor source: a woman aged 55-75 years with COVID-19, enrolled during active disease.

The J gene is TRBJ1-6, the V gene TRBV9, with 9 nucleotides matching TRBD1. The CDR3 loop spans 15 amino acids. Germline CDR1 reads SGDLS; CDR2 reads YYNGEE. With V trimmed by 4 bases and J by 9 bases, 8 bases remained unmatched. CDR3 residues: CASSNRDRERSPLHF. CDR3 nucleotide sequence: TGTGCCAGCAGCAACCGGGACAGGGAACGTTCACCCCTCCACTTT.

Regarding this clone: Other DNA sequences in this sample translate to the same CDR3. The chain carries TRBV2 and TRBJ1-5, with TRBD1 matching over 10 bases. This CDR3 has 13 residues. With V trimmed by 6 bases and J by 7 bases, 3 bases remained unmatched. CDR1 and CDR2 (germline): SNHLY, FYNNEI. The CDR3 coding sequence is TGTGCCAGCAGAGGACAGGGGGGCCAGCCCCAGCATTTT. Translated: CASRGQGGQPQHF.